This T cell receptor beta chain is drawn from a study of T cells in Graves' hyperthyroidism and ophthalmopathy. The CDR3 spans 14 residues. Germline V gene sequence: CDR1 SGHTS, CDR2 YDEGEE. Trimming stripped 4 bases from V and 0 bases from J, with 10 bases between. Amplified TCR beta CDR3 regions derived from RNA transcripts. Carried out on the TCR CDR3, a first-round RT-PCR used the HTBI primer set. TCRdb called the multiplex PCR reads again in MiXCR, with one record for every CDR3 protein. The data contain hundreds of thousands of distinct CDR3 sequences, less than 20% of them singletons. Each person with ophthalmopathy scored at least 3 on the Clinical Activity Score, reached NOSPECS grade 4 or higher, and had been ill under 3 months. This clonotype showed up many times.

The chain employs TRBV5-8 and TRBJ1-1; D is uncertain. Sequencing was performed on blood. The receptor comes from a young woman with Graves' ophthalmopathy. In nucleotides, the CDR3 is TGTGCCAGCAGCAATGGCCGGCTGAACACTGAAGCTTTCTTT. It specifies CASSNGRLNTEAFF.